This TCR beta chain comes out of a study of T cell responses to AZD1222 COVID-19 vaccine. General study points: Among AZD1222 vaccinees, only 5 to 7 were seropositive at baseline. Unmutated variant regions are reportedly targeted by nearly half of spike-specific TCRs.

Generated by immunoSEQ multiplex PCR, the TCRdb table keeps only in-frame clones and is missing some. The sample gives about 180,000 clones, 80% to 90% of which show up once; approximately 7.7% is in the top ten. The CDR3 runs 14 residues. The V end was cut by 0 bases, the J end by 4 bases, with 4 bases between. Germline values: CDR1 MNHNY, CDR2 SVGAGI (reference sequence). Remarks on this clone: No antigen is known for it.

The clonotype originates from an adult in good health. The material sequenced was peripheral blood, taken on day 0 of AZD1222 vaccination. The genes are TRBV6-6 and TRBJ1-6; D gene ambiguous. This CDR3 reads CASSYSAYNSPLHF. For the CDR3, the DNA is TGTGCCAGCAGTTACTCGGCTTATAATTCACCCCTCCACTTT.